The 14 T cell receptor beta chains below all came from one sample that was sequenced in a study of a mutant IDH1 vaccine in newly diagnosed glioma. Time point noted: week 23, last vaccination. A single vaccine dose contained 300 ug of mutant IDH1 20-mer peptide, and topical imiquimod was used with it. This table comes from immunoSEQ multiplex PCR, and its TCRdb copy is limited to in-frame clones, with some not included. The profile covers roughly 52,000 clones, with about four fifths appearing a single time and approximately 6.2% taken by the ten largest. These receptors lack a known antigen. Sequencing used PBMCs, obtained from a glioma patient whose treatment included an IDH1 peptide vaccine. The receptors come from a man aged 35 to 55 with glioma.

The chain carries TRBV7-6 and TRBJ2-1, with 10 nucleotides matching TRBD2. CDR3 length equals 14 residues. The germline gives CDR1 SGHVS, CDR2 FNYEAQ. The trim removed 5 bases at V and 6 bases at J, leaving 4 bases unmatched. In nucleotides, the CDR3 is TGTGCCAGCAGCGCAACTAGCGGGGTCAATGAGCAGTTCTTC. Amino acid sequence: CASSATSGVNEQFF.

CDR3 DNA sequence: TGTGCCAGCAGTTACGGGGGGGCGCCGGTAAATGAGCAGTTCTTC. As protein: CASSYGGAPVNEQFF. The chain uses TRBV6-5 and TRBJ2-1; TRBD2 might be the D (7 bases). Trimming left V 2 bases short and J 7 bases short, with 15 bases between. This CDR3 spans 15 amino acids. Per the germline V gene, CDR1 is MNHEY and CDR2 is SVGAGI.

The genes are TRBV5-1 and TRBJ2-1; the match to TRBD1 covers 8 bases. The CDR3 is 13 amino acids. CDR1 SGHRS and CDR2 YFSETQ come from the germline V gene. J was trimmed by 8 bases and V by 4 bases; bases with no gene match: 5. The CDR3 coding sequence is TGCGCCAGCAGCGACGTCAGGGGGCATGAGCAGTTCTTC. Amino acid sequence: CASSDVRGHEQFF. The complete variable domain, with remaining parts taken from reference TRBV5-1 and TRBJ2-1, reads KAGVTQTPRYLIKTRGQQVTLSCSPISGHRSVSWYQQTPGQGLQFLFEYFSETQRNKGNFPGRFSGRQFSNSRSEMNVSTLELGDSALYLCASSDVRGHEQFFGPGTRLTVL.

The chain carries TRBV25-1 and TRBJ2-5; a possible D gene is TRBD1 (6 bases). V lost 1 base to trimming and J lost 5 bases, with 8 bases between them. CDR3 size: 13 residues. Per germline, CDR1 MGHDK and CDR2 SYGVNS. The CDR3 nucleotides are TGTGCCAGCAGTGAATGGGACACCGAGACCCAGTACTTC. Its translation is CASSEWDTETQYF.

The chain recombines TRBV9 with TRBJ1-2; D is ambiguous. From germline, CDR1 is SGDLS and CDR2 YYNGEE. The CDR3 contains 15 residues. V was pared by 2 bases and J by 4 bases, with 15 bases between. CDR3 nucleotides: TGTGCCAGCAGCGTTGGGTTGGCAAGGTTCTATGGCTACACCTTC. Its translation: CASSVGLARFYGYTF.

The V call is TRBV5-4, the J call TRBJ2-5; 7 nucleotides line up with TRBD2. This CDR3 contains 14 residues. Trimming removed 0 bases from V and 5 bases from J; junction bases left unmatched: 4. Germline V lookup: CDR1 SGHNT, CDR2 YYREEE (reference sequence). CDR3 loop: CASSLASSGETQYF. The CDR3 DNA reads TGTGCCAGCAGCTTGGCGTCTAGCGGCGAGACCCAGTACTTC.

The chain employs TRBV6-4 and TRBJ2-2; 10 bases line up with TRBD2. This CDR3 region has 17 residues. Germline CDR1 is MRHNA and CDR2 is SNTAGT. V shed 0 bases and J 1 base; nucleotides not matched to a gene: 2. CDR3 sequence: CASSDSAGGENTGELFF. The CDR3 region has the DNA TGTGCCAGCAGTGACTCAGCGGGGGGGGAGAACACCGGGGAGCTGTTTTTT.

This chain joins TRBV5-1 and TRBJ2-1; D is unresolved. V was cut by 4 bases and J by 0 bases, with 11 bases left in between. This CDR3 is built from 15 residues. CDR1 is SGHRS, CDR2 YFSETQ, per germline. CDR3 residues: CASSPLGNSYNEQFF. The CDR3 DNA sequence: TGCGCCAGCAGCCCACTCGGTAACTCCTACAATGAGCAGTTCTTC.

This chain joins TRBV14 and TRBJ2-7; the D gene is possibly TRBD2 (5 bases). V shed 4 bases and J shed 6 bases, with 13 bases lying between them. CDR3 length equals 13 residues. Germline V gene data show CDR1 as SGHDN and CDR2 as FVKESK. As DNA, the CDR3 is TGTGCCAGCAGCCCCCGGACTGGAGGCGAGCAGTACTTC. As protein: CASSPRTGGEQYF.

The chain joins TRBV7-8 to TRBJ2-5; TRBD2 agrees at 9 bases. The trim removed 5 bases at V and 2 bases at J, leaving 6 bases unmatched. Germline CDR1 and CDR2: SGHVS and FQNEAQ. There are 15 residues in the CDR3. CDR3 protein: CASSRAGGLQETQYF. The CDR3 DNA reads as TGTGCCAGCAGCCGAGCGGGGGGATTACAAGAGACCCAGTACTTC.

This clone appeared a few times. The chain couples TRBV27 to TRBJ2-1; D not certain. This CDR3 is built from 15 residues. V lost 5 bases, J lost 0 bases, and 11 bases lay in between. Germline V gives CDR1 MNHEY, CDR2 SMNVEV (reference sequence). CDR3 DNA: TGTGCCAGCAGTCCGCTCCTGAGCTCCTACAATGAGCAGTTCTTC. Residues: CASSPLLSSYNEQFF.

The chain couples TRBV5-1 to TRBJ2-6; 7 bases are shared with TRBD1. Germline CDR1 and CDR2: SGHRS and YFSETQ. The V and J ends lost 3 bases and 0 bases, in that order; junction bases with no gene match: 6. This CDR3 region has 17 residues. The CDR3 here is CASSSRDSDSGANVLTF. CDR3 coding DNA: TGCGCCAGCAGCTCCCGGGACAGTGACTCTGGGGCCAACGTCCTGACTTTC.

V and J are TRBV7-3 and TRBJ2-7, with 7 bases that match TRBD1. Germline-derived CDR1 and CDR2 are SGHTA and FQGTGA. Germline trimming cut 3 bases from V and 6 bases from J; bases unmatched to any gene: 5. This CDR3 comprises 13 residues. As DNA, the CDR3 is TGTGCCAGCAGCTTGCAGACAGGGCTCGAGCAGTACTTC. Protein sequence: CASSLQTGLEQYF.

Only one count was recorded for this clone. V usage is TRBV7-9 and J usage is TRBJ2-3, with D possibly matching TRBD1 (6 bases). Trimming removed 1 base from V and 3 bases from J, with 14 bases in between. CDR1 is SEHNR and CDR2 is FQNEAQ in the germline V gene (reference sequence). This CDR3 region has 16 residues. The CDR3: CASSLGQGQSTDTQYF. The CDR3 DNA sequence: TGTGCCAGCAGCTTAGGTCAAGGACAGTCGACAGATACGCAGTATTTT.